A single sample gave rise to the 26 T cell receptor beta chains below, sequenced in a study of control samples from healthy donors and cancer patients. Sequencing used immunoSEQ multiplex PCR; TCRdb keeps in-frame clones, though not all of them. The table lists 85,000 to 120,000 clones, just over 90% of them singletons. Material: blood. The source of these receptors is a young woman in good health.

The V gene is TRBV7-2, the J gene TRBJ2-1; the D gene could be TRBD1 or TRBD2 (5 bases each). The CDR3 is 16 amino acids. Per the germline V gene, CDR1 is SGHTA and CDR2 is FQGNSA. Trimming removed 5 bases from V and 7 bases from J, with 21 bases in between. CDR3 DNA: TGTGCCAGCAGCGAGGTCCGGGACCAATTCGGTAATGAGCAGTTCTTC. Encoded protein: CASSEVRDQFGNEQFF.

This sequence joins TRBV4-1 and TRBJ2-7; no definite D call. This CDR3 is built from 13 residues. From germline, CDR1 is MGHRA and CDR2 YSYEKL. Between the trimmed V and J ends, which lost 1 base and 2 bases, there was a span of 6 bases. The CDR3 bases are TGCGCCAGCAGCCAAGCGGACGCCTACGAGCAGTACTTC. It specifies CASSQADAYEQYF.

The chain uses TRBV5-4 and TRBJ1-6, with D perhaps matching TRBD1 (6 bases). The CDR3 runs 16 residues. CDR1 SGHNT and CDR2 YYREEE come from the germline V gene (reference sequence). With 4 bases removed from V and 11 bases from J, the gap between germline ends came to 22 bases. The CDR3 nucleotides read TGTGCCAGCAGCACCCGAGGGGGAGGATTTCCTACACCCCTCCACTTT. As protein: CASSTRGGGFPTPLHF.

This rearrangement joins TRBV6-5 to TRBJ1-2, with D possibly matching TRBD1 (5 bases). Trimming removed 10 bases from V and 1 base from J, with 19 bases in between. The CDR3 length is 15 residues. Germline CDR1 is MNHEY and CDR2 is SVGAGI. The CDR3 region is CATRNSRGDNYGYTF. As DNA, the CDR3 is TGTGCCACCCGGAACTCTAGGGGCGATAACTATGGCTACACCTTC.

The count of this clone is one. The V gene is TRBV25-1, the J gene TRBJ2-7; no clear D. This CDR3 is 11 amino acids long. The germline V and J ends were trimmed by 10 bases and 4 bases, with 11 bases remaining between them. In germline, CDR1 is MGHDK, CDR2 SYGVNS. The CDR3 nucleotides are TGTGCCACCACCCTAGGATACGAGCAGTACTTC. It yields the protein CATTLGYEQYF.

This rearrangement joins TRBV7-2 to TRBJ2-5, with unresolved D. The CDR3 extends over 14 amino acids. Germline CDR1 and CDR2: SGHTA and FQGNSA. Trimming stripped 4 bases from V and 0 bases from J, with 9 bases between. The CDR3 protein is CASSYDLDQETQYF. The CDR3 nucleotides are TGTGCCAGCAGCTATGATTTGGACCAAGAGACCCAGTACTTC. The complete variable domain, with remaining parts taken from reference TRBV7-2 and TRBJ2-5, reads GAGVSQSPSNKVTEKGKDVELRCDPISGHTALYWYRQSLGQGLEFLIYFQGNSAPDKSGLPSDRFSAERTGGSVSTLTIQRTQQEDSAVYLCASSYDLDQETQYFGPGTRLLVL.

The gene calls are TRBV6-5 and TRBJ1-1, with D possibly TRBD1 on 6 matching bases. Per the germline V gene, CDR1 is MNHEY and CDR2 is SVGAGI. The CDR3 covers 14 residues. Trimming took off 8 bases at V and 1 base at J, with 14 bases between the two ends. CDR3 bases: TGTGCCAGCTTGCGGGACACAAGGAACACTGAAGCTTTCTTT. It encodes CASLRDTRNTEAFF.

The gene calls are TRBV2 and TRBJ1-1; weak D call: TRBD1 (6 bases). The CDR3 sequence is 13 residues long. V gave up 1 base and J gave up 10 bases, with 13 bases separating them. Germline-derived CDR1 and CDR2 are SNHLY and FYNNEI. The CDR3 coding sequence is TGTGCCAGCAGTGAAGAATATAGGGGGGCAGCTTTCTTT. Translated: CASSEEYRGAAFF.

The V call is TRBV12-2, the J call TRBJ1-2. TRBV12-2 is a known pseudogene. This CDR3 is 15 amino acids long. The CDR3 nucleotides are TGTGCAAGTCGCTTAGCGGGTCTGTCTAACTATGGCTACACCTTC. Translated: CASRLAGLSNYGYTF.

The V call is TRBV10-3, the J call TRBJ2-1; the match to TRBD2 covers 13 bases. With 10 bases clipped from V and 5 bases from J, the junction kept 14 bases outside the gene matches. Germline CDR1 ENHRY, CDR2 SYGVKD. The CDR3 is 17 amino acids. CDR3 nucleotides: TGTGCCACCACTCAACTAGCGGGGGGGCCTTATAACAATGAGCAGTTCTTC. Translating it yields CATTQLAGGPYNNEQFF.

The chain recombines TRBV5-1 with TRBJ1-6; tentatively, D is TRBD1 (5 bases). From germline, CDR1 is SGHRS and CDR2 YFSETQ. Deletions cut 2 bases from V and 10 bases from J, with 16 bases between. The CDR3 covers 15 residues. CDR3 bases: TGCGCCAGCAGCTTAAAGGGTACCGGGGGGTCACCCCTCCACTTT. It encodes CASSLKGTGGSPLHF. The full variable domain, in which reference TRBV5-1 and TRBJ1-6 provide the parts outside the CDR3, is KAGVTQTPRYLIKTRGQQVTLSCSPISGHRSVSWYQQTPGQGLQFLFEYFSETQRNKGNFPGRFSGRQFSNSRSEMNVSTLELGDSALYLCASSLKGTGGSPLHFGNGTRLTVT.

This clone was recorded only once. The chain recombines TRBV5-1 with TRBJ1-1; D ambiguous. Germline CDR1 reads SGHRS; CDR2 reads YFSETQ. This CDR3 has 14 amino acids. V was trimmed by 3 bases and J by 5 bases, leaving 14 bases between them. CDR3 protein: CASSSRYGDTEAFF. Here the CDR3 DNA reads TGCGCCAGCAGCTCCAGGTATGGGGATACTGAAGCTTTCTTT.

V and J are TRBV21-1 and TRBJ1-5; TRBD1, as called in the table, went unchecked against the DNA. TRBV21-1 is noted as a pseudogene. The CDR3 is 16 residues long. The CDR3 protein is CASSDQDRGMDQPQHF. The CDR3 region has the DNA TGTGCCAGCAGCGATCAGGACAGAGGTATGGATCAGCCCCAGCATTTT.

The V gene is TRBV12-3 or TRBV12-4, the J gene TRBJ1-2; D gene uncertain. The V end lost 4 bases, the J end lost 4 bases, and 10 bases lay between the germline ends. The CDR3 consists of 13 residues. Written as DNA, the CDR3 is TGTGCCAGCAGTTCCACTGAGTCCTATGGCTACACCTTC. It specifies CASSSTESYGYTF.

V gene TRBV5-1 combines with J gene TRBJ2-7; TRBD1 matches at 9 bases. Germline V lookup: CDR1 SGHRS, CDR2 YFSETQ. J was trimmed by 6 bases and V by 4 bases; bases with no gene match: 8. This CDR3 spans 14 amino acids. CDR3 sequence: CASSPGQGLREQYF. The DNA of the CDR3 is TGCGCCAGCAGCCCGGGACAGGGATTGCGCGAGCAGTACTTC.

The chain employs TRBV28 and TRBJ1-5, with D hard to call. Trimming removed 5 bases from V and 12 bases from J, with 20 bases in between. The CDR3 is 14 amino acids. The germline V gene encodes CDR1 MDHEN and CDR2 SYDVKM. CDR3 in amino acids: CASSQIREALHQHF. CDR3 nucleotide sequence: TGTGCCAGCAGTCAAATCCGGGAGGCCTTACACCAGCATTTT.

The V gene is TRBV4-1, the J gene TRBJ1-2, with TRBD1 matching 10 bases. Germline CDR1 is MGHRA and CDR2 is YSYEKL. Trimming cost V 1 base and J 3 bases; bases outside gene matches: 2. The CDR3 covers 15 residues. In DNA form, the CDR3 reads TGCGCCAGCAGCCAAGGGACAGGGGGGGACTATGGCTACACCTTC. It yields the protein CASSQGTGGDYGYTF.

V is TRBV20-1 and J is TRBJ2-3; D is unclear. The V gene's germline CDR1 is DFQATT and CDR2 SNEGSKA (reference sequence). V lost 5 bases and J 3 bases, leaving 3 bases between the germline ends. The CDR3 sequence is 10 residues long. CDR3 sequence reads: CSAPTDTQYF. The CDR3 coding sequence is TGCAGTGCTCCAACAGATACGCAGTATTTT.

Notes on this clone: Other DNA sequences from this sample encode an identical CDR3 as well. V and J are TRBV28 and TRBJ2-3; perhaps TRBD2 as D (7 bases). This CDR3 is built from 16 residues. Germline values: CDR1 MDHEN, CDR2 SYDVKM. V lost 2 bases and J 4 bases, leaving 16 bases between the germline ends. This CDR3 reads CASSLGGGGRADTQYF. The CDR3 nucleotides are TGTGCCAGCAGTTTAGGGGGCGGGGGTCGGGCAGATACGCAGTATTTT.

V and J are TRBV27 and TRBJ2-5, with a weak D call TRBD2 (6 bases). From germline, CDR1 is MNHEY and CDR2 SMNVEV (reference sequence). The CDR3 covers 13 residues. Between the trimmed V and J ends, which lost 9 bases and 2 bases, there was a span of 13 bases. Here the CDR3 DNA reads TGTGCCAGTAAGGGACTGGAGCAAGAGACCCAGTACTTC. Protein product: CASKGLEQETQYF.

The chain joins TRBV11-3 to TRBJ1-3, with D possibly being TRBD1 (6 bases). V lost 3 bases and J lost 4, with 10 bases in between. Germline CDR1 SGHNT, CDR2 YENEEA. The CDR3 covers 14 residues. The CDR3 DNA reads TGTGCCAGCAGCTTCCCGGGGGGCGGAAACACCATATATTTT. The encoded protein is CASSFPGGGNTIYF.

V and J are TRBV5-1 and TRBJ2-2, with D tentatively TRBD2 (5 bases). Germline lookup yields CDR1 SGHRS and CDR2 YFSETQ. Trimming cost V 4 bases and J 4 bases, with 11 bases left between them. The length of the CDR3 is 14 residues. The chain's CDR3 is CASSVTGSTGELFF. CDR3 DNA sequence: TGCGCCAGCAGCGTGACTGGGAGCACCGGGGAGCTGTTTTTT.

This chain links TRBV6-5 with TRBJ2-1; 11 bases are shared with TRBD2. The germline V gene encodes CDR1 MNHEY and CDR2 SVGAGI. With V trimmed by 7 bases and J by 8 bases, 10 bases remained unmatched. The CDR3 is 15 amino acids. CDR3 bases: TGTGCCAGCATTCGGACTAGCGGGCTAAGTGATGAGCAGTTCTTC. Translating gives CASIRTSGLSDEQFF.

V gene TRBV11-3 combines with J gene TRBJ2-1; 7 bases fit TRBD2. Looked up from germline, CDR1 is SGHNT and CDR2 is YENEEA. Germline trimming cut 8 bases from V and 6 bases from J; bases unmatched to any gene: 10. The length of the CDR3 is 14 residues. Written as DNA, the CDR3 is TGTGCCAGCGCAACTAGCGCATTTGCCAATGAGCAGTTCTTC. Translating gives CASATSAFANEQFF.

The V and J genes are TRBV4-1 and TRBJ1-5, with a possible D match to TRBD1 (5 bases). Germline CDR1 reads MGHRA; CDR2 reads YSYEKL. V gave up 0 bases and J gave up 6 bases, with 12 bases separating them. This CDR3 has 15 residues. The CDR3 region is CASSQERGVIQPQHF. CDR3 nucleotides: TGCGCCAGCAGCCAAGAACGGGGCGTTATTCAGCCCCAGCATTTT.

V and J are TRBV4-2 and TRBJ2-7; 8 bases line up with TRBD1. There are 15 residues in the CDR3. Germline V lookup: CDR1 LGHNA, CDR2 YNFKEQ. The trim removed 1 base at V and 5 bases at J, leaving 7 bases unmatched. CDR3 in amino acids: CASSQGTGSAHEQYF. The CDR3 nucleotides are TGTGCCAGCAGCCAAGGGACAGGGTCCGCCCACGAGCAGTACTTC.